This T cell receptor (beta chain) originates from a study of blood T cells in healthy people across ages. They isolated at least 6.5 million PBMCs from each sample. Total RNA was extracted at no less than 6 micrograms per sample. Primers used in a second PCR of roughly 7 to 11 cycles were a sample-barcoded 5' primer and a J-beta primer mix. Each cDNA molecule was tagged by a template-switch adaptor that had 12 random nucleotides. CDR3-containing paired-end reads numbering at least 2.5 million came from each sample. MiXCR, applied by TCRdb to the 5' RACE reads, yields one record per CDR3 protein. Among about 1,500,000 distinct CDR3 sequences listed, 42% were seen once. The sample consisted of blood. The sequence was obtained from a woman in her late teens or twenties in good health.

CDR3 coding DNA: TGTGCCAGCAGTGGTCTCCGCCCAGATACGCAGTATTTT. Its protein is CASSGLRPDTQYF. The chain combines TRBV2 with TRBJ2-3, with D hard to call. CDR1 and CDR2 from the germline V gene are SNHLY and FYNNEI. Trimming removed 4 bases at V and 4 bases at J, with 9 bases between. The CDR3 extends over 13 amino acids.